The text below deals with one T cell receptor beta chain. The antigen is not known. This sample was taken from a study of shared clonotypes between healthy human individuals. About the study: Donors had three CD4 naive, three CD4 memory, two CD8 naive and one CD8 memory plate apiece.

Clones were read by immunoSEQ multiplex PCR, and TCRdb kept only the in-frame ones, dropping some. The repertoire has more than 2,000,000 clones, over 85% of them found once; the top ten carry more than 0.12%. Study results and limitations: Donor scarcity curtailed the genetic and exposure-history diversity represented herein.

The healthy adult donors were HIV-negative and reported no recent acute infections or vaccinations. The CDR3 runs 16 residues. Germline V gene sequence: CDR1 GTSNPN, CDR2 SVGIG (reference sequence). Trimming at V came to 0 bases and at J to 6 bases, leaving 10 bases not matched to a gene. The chain is built from TRBV30 and TRBJ2-1; 8 bases match TRBD2. The sample consisted of naive CD4+ T cells sorted from blood. Specified subset: CD45RA+ positively selected. This sequence was found in a man aged 18 to 35 in good health. CDR3 nucleotide sequence: TGTGCCTGGAGTGTCGCCGGGAGGGCCCGTTTCAATGAGCAGTTCTTC. Translation gives CAWSVAGRARFNEQFF.